This T cell receptor (beta chain) is drawn from a study of identical twins. Study-wide results and caveats: The study drew conclusions from cross-sectional statistical analysis, not from following the same donors. Within cord blood, abundant beta clonotypes carried fewer insertions, but memory repertoires showed no such trend.

This clonotype was seen a handful of times. Its antigen is not known. TCRdb called the 5' RACE reads again in MiXCR, with one record for every CDR3 protein. The sample contains 510,000 or so distinct CDR3 sequences, roughly 15% of which appear only once. Every donor was a healthy Caucasian. The J segment lost 5 bases and the V segment lost 6 bases, leaving 8 bases of the junction unmatched. Germline values: CDR1 MDHEN, CDR2 SYDVKM. This CDR3 contains 15 residues. The sample was also linked to a second study, of yellow fever vaccine responses in identical twins.

The V gene is TRBV28, the J gene TRBJ1-5; TRBD1 agrees at 9 bases. The sequenced sample was CD4+ T cells sorted from blood. This clonotype originated in a woman aged 18 to 35 in good health. In nucleotides, the CDR3 is TGTGCCAGCAGCCCTGACAGGGGGAATTATCAGCCCCAGCATTTT. It specifies CASSPDRGNYQPQHF.